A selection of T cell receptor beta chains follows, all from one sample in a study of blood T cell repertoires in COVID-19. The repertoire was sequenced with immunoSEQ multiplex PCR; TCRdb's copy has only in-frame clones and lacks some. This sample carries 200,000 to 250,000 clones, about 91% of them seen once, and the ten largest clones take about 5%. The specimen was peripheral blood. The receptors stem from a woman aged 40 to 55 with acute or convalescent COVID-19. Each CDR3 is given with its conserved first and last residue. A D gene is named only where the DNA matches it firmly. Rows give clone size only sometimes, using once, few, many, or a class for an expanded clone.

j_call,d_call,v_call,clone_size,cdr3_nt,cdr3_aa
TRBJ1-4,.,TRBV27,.,TGTGCCAGCAGTTTTGGCAGTAATGAAAAACTGTTTTTT,CASSFGSNEKLFF
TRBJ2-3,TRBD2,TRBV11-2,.,TGTGCCAGCAGCTTAAGGCGGGGGGGCCTCCCTAGCACAGATACGCAGTATTTT,CASSLRRGGLPSTDTQYF
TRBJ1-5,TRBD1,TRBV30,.,TGTGCCTGGAGCGCGGACAGGAATCAGCCCCAGCATTTT,CAWSADRNQPQHF
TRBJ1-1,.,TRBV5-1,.,TGCGCCAGCAGCGCGGGACGGAAGAACACTGAAGCTTTCTTT,CASSAGRKNTEAFF
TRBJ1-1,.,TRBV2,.,TGTGCCAGCAGACTCGGGGGGGGCCAGACTGAAGCTTTCTTT,CASRLGGGQTEAFF
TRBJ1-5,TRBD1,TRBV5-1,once,TGCGCCAGCAGCTTGGGGACAGGGGGGAGACAGCCCCAGCATTTT,CASSLGTGGRQPQHF
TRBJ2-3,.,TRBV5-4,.,TGTGCCAGCAGCGTGCGGGTAAGCAGCACAGATACGCAGTATTTT,CASSVRVSSTDTQYF
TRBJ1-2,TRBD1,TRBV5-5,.,TGTGCCAGCAGCAAGGGACAGCCTCTAAACTATGGCTACACCTTC,CASSKGQPLNYGYTF
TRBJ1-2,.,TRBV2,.,TGTGCCAGCAGTTTGAGCGCTACAGGCGTCTATGGCTACACCTTC,CASSLSATGVYGYTF
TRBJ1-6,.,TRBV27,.,TGTGCCAGCAGTTCCCACTCCTATAATTCACCCCTCCACTTT,CASSSHSYNSPLHF
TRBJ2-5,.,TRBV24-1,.,TGTGCCACCAGTCGCGGGACAGAAGAGACCCAGTACTTC,CATSRGTEETQYF
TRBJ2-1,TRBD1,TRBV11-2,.,TGTGCCAGTGGACAGGGCAGCTCCTACAATGAGCAGTTCTTC,CASGQGSSYNEQFF
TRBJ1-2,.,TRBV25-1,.,TGTGCCAGCAGTCAATCGGAGGGACCTTCCTTGTGGGTCTATGGCTACACCTTC,CASSQSEGPSLWVYGYTF
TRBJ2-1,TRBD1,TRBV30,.,TGTGCCTGGAGTCAGGGACAGGGGGCTTGGAATGAGCAGTTCTTC,CAWSQGQGAWNEQFF
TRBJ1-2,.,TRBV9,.,TGTGCCAGCAGCGTAGACCTTGCCAACTGGGGCTACACCTTC,CASSVDLANWGYTF
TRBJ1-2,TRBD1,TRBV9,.,TGTGCCAGCAGCTCCGAACCGGACAGGGGGCTTGGGGGCTACACCTTC,CASSSEPDRGLGGYTF
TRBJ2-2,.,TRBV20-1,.,TGCAGTGCTCCGTCCAGGGGGGAGCTGTTTTTT,CSAPSRGELFF
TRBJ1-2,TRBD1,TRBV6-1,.,TGTGCCAGCAGTGAAGTCGCAGGGGGCGCGGATGGCTACACCTTC,CASSEVAGGADGYTF
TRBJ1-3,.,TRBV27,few,TGTGCCAGCAGTTTGGGGGCGCCAAGCTCTGGAAACACCATATATTTT,CASSLGAPSSGNTIYF
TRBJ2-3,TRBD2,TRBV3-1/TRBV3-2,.,TGTGCCAGCAGCCAATGGGGGGAGGGACCATACACAGATACGCAGTATTTT,CASSQWGEGPYTDTQYF
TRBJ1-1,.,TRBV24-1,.,TGTGCCACCAGTGATTACAGGAGCGCTTTCTTT,CATSDYRSAFF